The T cell receptor beta chain under discussion was sequenced for a study of T cells in Graves' hyperthyroidism and ophthalmopathy. Study-level points and caveats: A 13 V-J signature model discriminated ophthalmopathy versus stable hyperthyroidism.

In the case of this clonotype: The antigen remains unidentified.

The patients, who ranged from 18 to 65 in age, presented with newly diagnosed hyperthyroidism lasting under 2 months. Uncontrolled infection, other autoimmune disease, pregnancy or lactation excluded patients. TCR beta CDR3 regions were amplified from RNA. A first-round RT-PCR of the TCR CDR3 used the HTBI primer set. TCRdb reprocessed the multiplex PCR reads with MiXCR, giving one entry per CDR3 protein. Of about 840,000 distinct CDR3 sequences listed, more than 30% are singletons. The sequence derives from a man aged 18 to 30 with Graves' hyperthyroidism. The sequenced material came from blood.

DNA for the CDR3: TGCAGTGCTCCTCCCGCCCGCTCGCCAGCGGTCATGGGGACCCAGTACTTC. It translates to CSAPPARSPAVMGTQYF. The rearrangement uses TRBV20-1 and TRBJ2-5; a possible D gene is TRBD2 (5 bases). Trimming took off 5 bases at V and 7 bases at J, with 29 bases between the two ends. CDR3 size: 17 residues. Germline loops: CDR1 DFQATT, CDR2 SNEGSKA (reference sequence).